Listed here are 2 T cell receptor beta chains from one sample, sequenced in a study of blood T cell repertoires in COVID-19. Sequencing was performed with immunoSEQ multiplex PCR; in TCRdb, only in-frame clones are kept and a portion is missing. The table lists 300,000 to 350,000 clones, around 87% of them singletons. Sample: peripheral blood. The receptor set was obtained from a man aged 18 to 30 with active or convalescent COVID-19.

The chain's CDR3 is CASLDRAFDNSPLHF. In DNA, the CDR3 is TGTGCCAGCTTAGACAGGGCCTTCGATAATTCACCCCTCCACTTT. The genes are TRBV2 and TRBJ1-6; 7 nucleotides line up with TRBD1. Trimming at V came to 8 bases and at J to 5 bases, leaving 9 bases not matched to a gene. The length of the CDR3 is 15 residues. Germline assignment: CDR1 SNHLY and CDR2 FYNNEI.

This clone is a singleton in its sample. V usage is TRBV4-2 and J usage is TRBJ2-3; 11 bases align to TRBD2. The germline V gene has CDR1 LGHNA and CDR2 YNFKEQ. V lost 0 bases and J lost 0; bases outside the gene matches: 8. There are 19 residues in the CDR3. DNA of the CDR3: TGTGCCAGCAGCCAAGACCTGCTAGCGGGGGGCCGTAGCACAGATACGCAGTATTTT. Translating it yields CASSQDLLAGGRSTDTQYF.